This paragraph covers one T cell receptor (beta chain) sequence. Method: immunoSEQ multiplex PCR; TCRdb's copy keeps in-frame clones and lacks some. The sample yields a few hundred thousand clones, 85% to 90% seen once. Participant age was about 18 to 89 years, and participants resided in around 24 US areas. Assignment of participants to cohorts was predicated upon participant-reported clinical history. Cohort 3 donors counted as recovered after two negative PCRs, clearance, or resolved symptoms. The CDR3 spans 20 residues. Looked up from germline, CDR1 is MDHEN and CDR2 is SYDVKM. V lost 2 bases and J lost 3; bases outside the gene matches: 18. The data originate from a study of blood T cell repertoires in COVID-19. For the study at large: Donors in the United States, Italy and Spain gave samples during acute or convalescent COVID-19.

This chain links TRBV28 with TRBJ2-7; 11 bases agree with TRBD2. Specimen: PBMCs or T cells enriched from blood (not recorded which). This receptor was identified in a woman between 50 and 59 years old who had recovered from COVID-19. In nucleotides, the CDR3 is TGTGCCAGCAGTTTAACCTCCAACAGATACCCTAGCGGGAGGCACTACGAGCAGTACTTC. Its protein is CASSLTSNRYPSGRHYEQYF.